This T cell receptor (beta chain) came from a study of CXCR3-negative and CXCR3-positive naive CD8 T cells. Whole-study results and caveats: Against CXCR3-negative naive cells, CXCR3-positive naive cells showed more hydrophobic TRB CDR3s.

Comment on this clonotype: Its antigen is currently unknown.

Approximately 300,000 cells per CD8+ T cell subset were flow-sorted in triplicate. With UMI labels, 5' RACE was used to prepare the TRB cDNA libraries. TCRdb reprocessed the 5' RACE reads, keeping one entry per CDR3 protein, no DNA. The table lists around 130,000 distinct CDR3 sequences. This receptor was obtained from a human donor in good health. Some clones in this sample may be carry-over from other donors' samples. Sequencing was performed on naive CXCR3+ CD8+ T cells from blood. As for subset: CD45RO-CCR7+CD27+CD95- naive CD8+ T cells expressing CXCR3 (TNR3+).

The CDR3: CASSFSGMETQYF. J is TRBJ2-5 and V is TRBV27; the TCRdb call, TRBD2, lacks DNA for checking. CDR3 length: 13 residues. CDR1 and CDR2 from the germline V gene are MNHEY and SMNVEV (reference sequence).